This T cell receptor beta chain came from a study of cytomegalovirus exposure and HLA in healthy donors. Healthy bone marrow donors formed the donor group. Use of 60 Vbeta and 13 Jbeta primers characterized the PCR. Assay used: immunoSEQ multiplex PCR; TCRdb lists only in-frame clones, some missing. Seen here are 200,000 to 250,000 clones, around four fifths observed once, and the top ten hold 2.5% to 3%. Trimming stripped 4 bases from V and 3 bases from J, with 10 bases between. The CDR3 consists of 13 residues. Germline assignment: CDR1 SNHLY and CDR2 FYNNEI. Sequenced sample: PBMCs. The source is a middle-aged woman in good health and CMV-seronegative. The chain couples TRBV2 to TRBJ2-7; a weak D match, TRBD1 (5 bases). The CDR3 protein is CASSVYRSYEQYF. As DNA, the CDR3 is TGTGCCAGCAGTGTGTACAGGAGCTACGAGCAGTACTTC.